Below, one TCR beta chain is given with its context. In the study's own analysis: Estimates of nucleated cell counts were drawn from the amplification of reference gene primers. Only in-frame clones appear in the TCRdb table, and some are missing; sequencing was by immunoSEQ multiplex PCR. V, J and clone size derive from that table, while D and trimming were established from the DNA sequence. The sample records over 80,000 clones, around 87% being singletons. Looked up from germline, CDR1 is MGHDK and CDR2 is SYGVNS. The CDR3 spans 15 residues. V gave up 4 bases and J gave up 4 bases; unmatched junction bases: 9. These data come from a study of blood T cell repertoires in COVID-19. Study overall: The origin of the acute and convalescent COVID-19 samples was the United States, Italy and Spain. Sources were T cells, B-cell-depleted T cells, or PBMCs; the material itself was cDNA or gDNA.

The chain uses TRBV25-1 and TRBJ2-5, with 7 bases fitting TRBD1. Sequenced: peripheral blood. This TCR came from a human donor in a cohort sampled during active COVID-19. CDR3 region: CASSGPDRERETQYF. CDR3 bases: TGTGCCAGCAGTGGACCCGACAGGGAGCGAGAGACCCAGTACTTC.